A single T cell receptor beta chain is shown here with its context. This clone was counted only a few times. The clone's antigen remains unknown. Per-base qualities were not stored, and no clone one base away is much larger. This entry is derived from a study of blood T cell repertoires in COVID-19 (dated by TCRdb to 2018 to 2020). About the study as a whole: Collaborator samples came from the United States, Italy and Spain and covered acute and convalescent phases of COVID-19. The material from the prospective study consisted of cDNA or gDNA derived from T cells, B-cell-depleted T cells, or PBMCs. Deeply sampled blood TCRbeta repertoires from subjects exposed to, actively infected with, or recovered from COVID-19 were included in the dataset. The repertoires were released in a freely available public database intended as a resource for research on the immune response to SARS-CoV-2. Samples were obtained from the ongoing ImmuneRACE study (first 160 participants) and from 1,000 to 1,500 subjects provided by 6 global collaborators. Nearly every sample came with metadata listing a de-identified subject ID, COVID-19 status, age in years and sex. Where available, HLA class I and class II types were taken from metadata supplied by the sample provider and were not determined by assay-based typing. Overall results and qualifications from the work: The quantity of clinical and demographic metadata differed by source and by participant and was supplied without curation.

The immunoSEQ Assay, a bias-controlled multiplex PCR, was used to amplify TCRbeta CDR3 regions from genomic DNA. The paper's data handling went like this. The number of nucleated cells in each sample was estimated from the amplification of reference gene primers within the assay. To quantify the absolute abundance of each unique TCRbeta CDR3 rearrangement, sequence reads were collapsed and filtered. For each sample, productive Simpson clonality was calculated by taking the square root of Simpson's diversity index across productive rearrangements. This immuneACCESS table, as held by TCRdb, lists in-frame sequences with V and J called but not all clones. Of the missing ones, under half trace to an unresolved V gene in checked studies; the others have no known cause. V and J calls and clone size are copied from that table; D and trimming were computed from the DNA. Here the sample has 200,000 or so clones; roughly nine tenths occur a single time. The ten largest make up 1.9% of the sample.

The collaborating institutions used their own protocols to collect whole blood in K2EDTA tubes. Collaborator samples were shipped for TCRbeta analysis as frozen whole blood, isolated PBMCs, or DNA extracted from either sample type. Taken from the germline V gene, the CDR1 and CDR2 loops are ENHRY and SYGVKD. The CDR3 runs 14 amino acids, cysteine and phenylalanine included. Solely the CDR3 DNA is kept, with 42 bases framed from the first base. V is reduced by 0 bases and J by 2 bases, leaving a spacing of 7 bases between them. Sequencing was performed on peripheral blood. Recombination connected TRBV10-3 to TRBJ1-2; the D gene cannot be resolved reliably. The receptor was isolated from a man aged 35 to 55 with active or convalescent COVID-19. In nucleotide form, the sequence is TGTGCCATCAGTGAGTCGGGCCAAAACTATGGCTACACCTTC. Translated, it gives CAISESGQNYGYTF.